These T cell receptor beta chains were read from a single sample in a study of human T cells and chemical hapten exposure. TCRdb analysed the RACE reads with MiXCR anew, one entry per CDR3 protein. The sample contains 80,000 to 95,000 distinct CDR3 sequences, around 10% of which appear only once. Sample: whole blood, taken in connection with sensitization to the hapten diphenylcyclopropenone (DPC). These receptors were taken from a middle-aged woman with alopecia areata. Some clones in this sample may be carry-over from other donors' samples. Both conserved end residues are part of each CDR3. D genes are given only for firm matches. The size of a clone is reported for some rows only, either as once, few or many, or as a class for expanded clones.

v_gene	j_gene	abundance	d_gene	CDR3aa	CDR3nt
TRBV5-4	TRBJ2-1	NA	NA	CASSLRLSSYNEQFF	TGTGCCAGCAGCTTGCGCTTGAGCTCCTACAATGAGCAGTTCTTC
TRBV11-2	TRBJ2-3	NA	NA	CASSPSVTDTQYF	TGTGCCAGCAGCCCTTCTGTAACAGATACGCAGTATTTT
TRBV4-3	TRBJ2-7	few	NA	CASSQETGGDPYEQYF	TGCGCCAGCAGCCAAGAGACGGGCGGGGATCCCTACGAGCAGTACTTC
TRBV7-2	TRBJ1-6	many	TRBD1	CASSLVGQGAGNNSPLHF	TGTGCCAGCAGCTTAGTTGGGCAGGGGGCGGGAAATAATTCACCCCTCCACTTT
TRBV4-2	TRBJ2-4	NA	TRBD2	CASSQEGLAGGLTKNIQYF	TGTGCCAGCAGCCAAGAGGGACTAGCGGGGGGGTTGACCAAAAACATTCAGTACTTC
TRBV25-1	TRBJ2-1	many	TRBD2	CASSDPQRGPGNEQFF	TGTGCCAGCAGTGATCCCCAGCGGGGGCCCGGTAATGAGCAGTTCTTC
TRBV20-1	TRBJ2-7	many	NA	CSARSGYEQYF	TGCAGTGCTAGGTCGGGGTACGAGCAGTACTTC
TRBV28	TRBJ2-1	NA	NA	CASSFGGYYNEQFF	TGTGCCAGCAGTTTCGGGGGCTACTACAATGAGCAGTTCTTC
TRBV20-1	TRBJ2-7	many	TRBD2	CSAEGTSETEQYF	TGCAGTGCTGAGGGGACTAGCGAGACCGAGCAGTACTTC
TRBV10-3	TRBJ2-2	NA	NA	CATSGYTGELFF	TGTGCCACCAGCGGATACACCGGGGAGCTGTTTTTT
TRBV9	TRBJ2-3	few	NA	CASSVASSHTDTQYF	TGTGCCAGCAGCGTAGCCAGCAGCCACACAGATACGCAGTATTTT
TRBV15	TRBJ2-3	many	NA	CATSRRLVGRTDTQYF	TGTGCCACCAGCAGAAGACTAGTGGGGCGAACAGATACGCAGTATTTT
TRBV5-4	TRBJ1-2	few	NA	CASSPAVPNYGYTF	TGTGCCAGCAGCCCCGCAGTACCCAACTATGGCTACACCTTC
TRBV29-1	TRBJ1-1	many	NA	CSVEEAGPTEAFF	TGCAGCGTTGAAGAGGCAGGCCCTACTGAAGCTTTCTTT